This T cell receptor beta chain was sequenced in a study of T cell responses to AZD1222 COVID-19 vaccine. Method: immunoSEQ multiplex PCR; TCRdb's copy keeps in-frame clones and lacks some. The sample holds under 150,000 clones, about 92% seen once. On this clone: The antigen remains unidentified.

Looked up from germline, CDR1 is LGHNA and CDR2 is YNFKEQ. V shed 3 bases, J shed 2 bases, and the junction held 5 bases outside the gene matches. The CDR3 length is 18 residues. Study-wide results and limits: Repertoire collection took place solely once the T cell response had peaked. Baseline testing showed seropositivity in only six or seven AZD1222 recipients.

The receptor comes from an adult in good health. This chain connects TRBV4-2 to TRBJ2-6; TRBD2 agrees at 12 bases. The source was peripheral blood, collected on day 0 of AZD1222 vaccination. This CDR3 is CASSQVWTSGTGANVLTF. The CDR3 DNA is TGTGCCAGCAGCCAGGTTTGGACTAGCGGGACTGGGGCCAACGTCCTGACTTTC.